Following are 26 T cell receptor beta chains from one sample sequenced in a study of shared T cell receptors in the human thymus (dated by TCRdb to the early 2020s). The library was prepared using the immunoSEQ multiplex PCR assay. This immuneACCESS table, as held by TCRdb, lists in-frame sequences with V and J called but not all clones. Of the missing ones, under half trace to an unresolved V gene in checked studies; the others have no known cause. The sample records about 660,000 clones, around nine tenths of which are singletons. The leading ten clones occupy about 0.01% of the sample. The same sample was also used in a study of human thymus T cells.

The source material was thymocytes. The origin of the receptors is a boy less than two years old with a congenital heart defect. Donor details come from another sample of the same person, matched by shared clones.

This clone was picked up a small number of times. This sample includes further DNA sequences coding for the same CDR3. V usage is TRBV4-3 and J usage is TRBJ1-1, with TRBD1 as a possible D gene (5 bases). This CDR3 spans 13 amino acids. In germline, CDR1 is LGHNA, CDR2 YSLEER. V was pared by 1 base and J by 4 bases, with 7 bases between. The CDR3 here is CASSQVRGTEAFF. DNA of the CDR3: TGCGCCAGCAGCCAAGTTAGGGGCACTGAAGCTTTCTTT.

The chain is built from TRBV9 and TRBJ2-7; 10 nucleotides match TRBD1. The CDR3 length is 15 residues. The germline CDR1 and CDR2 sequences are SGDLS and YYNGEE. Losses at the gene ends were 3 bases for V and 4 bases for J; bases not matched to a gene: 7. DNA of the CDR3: TGTGCCAGCAGCGCCGGGACAGGGGATGGATACGAGCAGTACTTC. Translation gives CASSAGTGDGYEQYF.

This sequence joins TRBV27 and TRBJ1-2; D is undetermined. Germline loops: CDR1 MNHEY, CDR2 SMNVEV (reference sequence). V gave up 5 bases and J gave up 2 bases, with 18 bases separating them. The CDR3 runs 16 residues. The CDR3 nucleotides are TGTGCCAGCAGTCCGATCGGAGCTACCCCAAACTATGGCTACACCTTC. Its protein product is CASSPIGATPNYGYTF.

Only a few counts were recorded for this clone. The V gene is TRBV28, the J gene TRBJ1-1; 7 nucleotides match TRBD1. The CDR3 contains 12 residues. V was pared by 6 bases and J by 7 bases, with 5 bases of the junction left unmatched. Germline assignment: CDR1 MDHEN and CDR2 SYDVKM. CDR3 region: CASSRYRGEAFF. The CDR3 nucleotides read TGTGCCAGCAGCCGTTACAGGGGTGAAGCTTTCTTT. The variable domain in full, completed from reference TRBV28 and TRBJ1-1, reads DVKVTQSSRYLVKRTGEKVFLECVQDMDHENMFWYRQDPGLGLRLIYFSYDVKMKEKGDIPEGYSVSREKKERFSLILESASTNQTSMYLCASSRYRGEAFFGQGTRLTVV.

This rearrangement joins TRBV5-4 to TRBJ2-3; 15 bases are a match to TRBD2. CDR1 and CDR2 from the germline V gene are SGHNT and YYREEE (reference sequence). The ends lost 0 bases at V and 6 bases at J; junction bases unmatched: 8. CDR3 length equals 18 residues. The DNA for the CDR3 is TGTGCCAGCAGCTTGGGGACTAGCGGGAGGGCCTGGGGGGATACGCAGTATTTT. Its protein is CASSLGTSGRAWGDTQYF. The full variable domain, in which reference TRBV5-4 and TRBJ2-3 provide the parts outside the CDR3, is ETGVTQSPTHLIKTRGQQVTLRCSSQSGHNTVSWYQQALGQGPQFIFQYYREEENGRGNFPPRFSGLQFPNYSSELNVNALELDDSALYLCASSLGTSGRAWGDTQYFGPGTRLTVL.

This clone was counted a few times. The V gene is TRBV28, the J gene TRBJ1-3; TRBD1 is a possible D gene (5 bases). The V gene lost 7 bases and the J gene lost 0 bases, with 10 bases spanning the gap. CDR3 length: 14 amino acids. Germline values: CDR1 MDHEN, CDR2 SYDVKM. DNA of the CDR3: TGTGCCAGCATTCGGGGGAGCTCTGGAAACACCATATATTTT. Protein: CASIRGSSGNTIYF.

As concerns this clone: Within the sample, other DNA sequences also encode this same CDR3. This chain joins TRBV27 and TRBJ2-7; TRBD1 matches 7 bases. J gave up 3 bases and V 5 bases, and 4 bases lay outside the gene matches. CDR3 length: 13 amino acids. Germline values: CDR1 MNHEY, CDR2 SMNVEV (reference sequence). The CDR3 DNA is TGTGCCAGCAGTAGGAGACAGGGCTACGAGCAGTACTTC. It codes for CASSRRQGYEQYF.

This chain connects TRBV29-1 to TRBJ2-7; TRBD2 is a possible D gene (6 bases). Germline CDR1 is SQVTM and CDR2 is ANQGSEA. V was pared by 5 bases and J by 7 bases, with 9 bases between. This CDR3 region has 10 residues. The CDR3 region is CSVWGEEQYF. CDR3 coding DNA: TGCAGCGTTTGGGGGGAGGAGCAGTACTTC.

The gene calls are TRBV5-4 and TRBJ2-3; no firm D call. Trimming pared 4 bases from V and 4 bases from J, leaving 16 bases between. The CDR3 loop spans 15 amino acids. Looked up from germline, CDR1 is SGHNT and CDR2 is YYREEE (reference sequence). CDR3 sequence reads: CASSVWSAAPDTQYF. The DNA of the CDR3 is TGTGCCAGCAGCGTCTGGAGTGCTGCTCCAGATACGCAGTATTTT.

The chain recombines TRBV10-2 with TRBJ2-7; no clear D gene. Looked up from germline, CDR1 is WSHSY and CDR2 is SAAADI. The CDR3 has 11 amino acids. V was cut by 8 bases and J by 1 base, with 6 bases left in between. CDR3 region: CASADSYEQYF. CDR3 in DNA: TGCGCCAGCGCAGATTCCTACGAGCAGTACTTC.

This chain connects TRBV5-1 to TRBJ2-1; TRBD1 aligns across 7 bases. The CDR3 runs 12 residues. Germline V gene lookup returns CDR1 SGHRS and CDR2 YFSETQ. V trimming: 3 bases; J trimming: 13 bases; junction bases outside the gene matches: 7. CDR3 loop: CASSWLGQNQFF. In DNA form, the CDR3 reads TGCGCCAGCAGCTGGTTGGGACAGAATCAGTTCTTC.

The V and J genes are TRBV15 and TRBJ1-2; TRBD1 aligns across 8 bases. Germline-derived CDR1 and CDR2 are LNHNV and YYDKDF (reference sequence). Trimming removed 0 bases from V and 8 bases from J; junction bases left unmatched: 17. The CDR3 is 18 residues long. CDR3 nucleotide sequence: TGTGCCACCAGCAGAGAAGAGGGGGTCAGGGGGCCGAGTTACGGCTACACCTTC. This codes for CATSREEGVRGPSYGYTF.

CDR3 bases: TGTGCCAGCAGTGGCCGGGGACAGACCTACGAGCAGTACTTC. Its translation: CASSGRGQTYEQYF. This chain connects TRBV25-1 to TRBJ2-7; 7 nucleotides line up with TRBD1. CDR3 length: 14 residues. The ends lost 4 bases at V and 2 bases at J; junction bases unmatched: 5. Germline assignment: CDR1 MGHDK and CDR2 SYGVNS.

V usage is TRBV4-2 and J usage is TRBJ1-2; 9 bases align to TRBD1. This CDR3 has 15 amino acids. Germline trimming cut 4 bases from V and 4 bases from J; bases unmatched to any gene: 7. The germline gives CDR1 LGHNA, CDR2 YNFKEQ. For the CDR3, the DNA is TGTGCCAGCAGCCCAGGACAGGGGCCCTCCTATGGCTACACCTTC. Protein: CASSPGQGPSYGYTF.

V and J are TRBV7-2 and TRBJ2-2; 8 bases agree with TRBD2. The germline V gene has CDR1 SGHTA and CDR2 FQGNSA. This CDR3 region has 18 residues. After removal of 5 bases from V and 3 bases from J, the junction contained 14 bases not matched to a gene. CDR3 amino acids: CASSRLSRGRPYTGELFF. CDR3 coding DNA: TGTGCCAGCAGCCGTCTTAGCCGCGGGAGGCCATACACCGGGGAGCTGTTTTTT. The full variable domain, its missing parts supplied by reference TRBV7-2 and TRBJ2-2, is GAGVSQSPSNKVTEKGKDVELRCDPISGHTALYWYRQSLGQGLEFLIYFQGNSAPDKSGLPSDRFSAERTGGSVSTLTIQRTQQEDSAVYLCASSRLSRGRPYTGELFFGEGSRLTVL.

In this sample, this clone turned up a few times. CDR3 nucleotide sequence: TGCGCCAGCAGCCCTCTTGGGGACAGGGGTGAGCAGTTCTTC. Its translation: CASSPLGDRGEQFF. The V call is TRBV10-2, the J call TRBJ2-1; TRBD1 agrees at 10 bases. The V gene's germline CDR1 is WSHSY and CDR2 SAAADI. V trimming: 6 bases; J trimming: 9 bases; junction bases outside the gene matches: 8. CDR3 length: 14 amino acids.

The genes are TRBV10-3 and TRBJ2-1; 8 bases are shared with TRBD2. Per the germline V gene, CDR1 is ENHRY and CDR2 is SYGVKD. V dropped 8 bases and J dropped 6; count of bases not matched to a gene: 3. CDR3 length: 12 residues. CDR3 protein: CAIGLAGNEQFF. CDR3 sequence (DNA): TGTGCCATCGGACTAGCAGGCAATGAGCAGTTCTTC.

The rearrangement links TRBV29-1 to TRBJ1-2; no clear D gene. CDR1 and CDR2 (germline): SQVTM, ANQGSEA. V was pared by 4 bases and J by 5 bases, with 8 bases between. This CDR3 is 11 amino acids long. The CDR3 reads CSVASGYGYTF. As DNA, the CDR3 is TGCAGCGTTGCGTCAGGTTATGGCTACACCTTC.

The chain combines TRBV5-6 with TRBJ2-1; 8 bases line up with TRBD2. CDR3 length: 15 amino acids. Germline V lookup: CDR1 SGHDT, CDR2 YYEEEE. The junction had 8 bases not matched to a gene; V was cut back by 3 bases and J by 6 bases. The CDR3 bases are TGTGCCAGCAGCTCTAGCGGGTCCGGGGGCAATGAGCAGTTCTTC. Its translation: CASSSSGSGGNEQFF.

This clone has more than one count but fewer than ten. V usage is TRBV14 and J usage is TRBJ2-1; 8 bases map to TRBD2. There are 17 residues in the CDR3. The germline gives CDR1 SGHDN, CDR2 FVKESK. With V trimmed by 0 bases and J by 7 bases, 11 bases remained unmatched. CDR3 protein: CASSQDPGSGSRNEQFF. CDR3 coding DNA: TGTGCCAGCAGCCAAGATCCGGGAAGCGGGAGTAGGAATGAGCAGTTCTTC.

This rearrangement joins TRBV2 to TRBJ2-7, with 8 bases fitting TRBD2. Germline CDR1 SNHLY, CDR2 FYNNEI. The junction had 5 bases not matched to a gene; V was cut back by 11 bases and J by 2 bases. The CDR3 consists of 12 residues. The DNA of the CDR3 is TGTGCCCCCTCGGGAGGGACCTACGAGCAGTACTTC. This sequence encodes CAPSGGTYEQYF.

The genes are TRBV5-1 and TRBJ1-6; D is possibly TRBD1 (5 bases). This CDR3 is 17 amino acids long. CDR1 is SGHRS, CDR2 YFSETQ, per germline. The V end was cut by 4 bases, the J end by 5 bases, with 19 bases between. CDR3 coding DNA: TGCGCCAGCAGCCAACACTTCAGGGAGGGGCATAATTCACCCCTCCACTTT. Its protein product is CASSQHFREGHNSPLHF.

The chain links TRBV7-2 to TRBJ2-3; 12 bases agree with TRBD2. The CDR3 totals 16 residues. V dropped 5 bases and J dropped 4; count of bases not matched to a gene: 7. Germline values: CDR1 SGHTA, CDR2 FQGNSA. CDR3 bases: TGTGCCAGCAGCCTCCTAGCGGGAGGGCGGTCAGATACGCAGTATTTT. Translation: CASSLLAGGRSDTQYF.

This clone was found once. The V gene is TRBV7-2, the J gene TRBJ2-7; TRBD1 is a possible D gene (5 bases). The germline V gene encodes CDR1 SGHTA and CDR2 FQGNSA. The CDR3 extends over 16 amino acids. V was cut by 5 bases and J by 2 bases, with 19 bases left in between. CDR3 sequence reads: CASSPYCAGPPYEQYF. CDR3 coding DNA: TGTGCCAGCAGCCCCTACTGCGCAGGGCCTCCCTACGAGCAGTACTTC.

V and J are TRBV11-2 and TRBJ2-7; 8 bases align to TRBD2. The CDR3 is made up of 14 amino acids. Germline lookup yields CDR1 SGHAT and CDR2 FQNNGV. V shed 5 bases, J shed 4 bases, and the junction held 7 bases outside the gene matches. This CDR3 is CASSPRASGYEQYF. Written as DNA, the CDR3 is TGTGCCAGCAGCCCCCGGGCTAGCGGGTACGAGCAGTACTTC.

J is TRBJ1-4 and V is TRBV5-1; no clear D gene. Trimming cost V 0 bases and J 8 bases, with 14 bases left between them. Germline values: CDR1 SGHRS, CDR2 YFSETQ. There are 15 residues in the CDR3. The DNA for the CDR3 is TGCGCCAGCAGCTTGGTGTACGGGTTAGAAGAAAAACTGTTTTTT. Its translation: CASSLVYGLEEKLFF.